These 32 T cell receptor beta chains came from one sample sequenced in a study of graft-versus-host responses after intestinal transplantation. Some clones are missing from TCRdb's copy, which holds only in-frame ones; the method was immunoSEQ multiplex PCR. The table records more than 95,000 clones, 90% of them present only once. No antigen is known for these receptors. Material: unstimulated CD4+ T cells sorted from spleen or lymph node cells, obtained before intestinal transplant. All receptors derive from a human donor who received an intestinal transplant.

The chain recombines TRBV28 with TRBJ2-7; weak D call: TRBD2 (6 bases). The CDR3 is 15 residues long. Looked up from germline, CDR1 is MDHEN and CDR2 is SYDVKM. V was shortened by 4 bases and J by 2 bases, with 15 bases between the two germline ends. CDR3 sequence (DNA): TGTGCCAGCAGTTCGCCGACTGGCGGGACCTACGAGCAGTACTTC. This sequence encodes CASSSPTGGTYEQYF.

The chain is built from TRBV10-1 and TRBJ2-1, with TRBD1 identical over 7 bases. Germline CDR1 reads WNHNN; CDR2 reads SYGVQD (reference sequence). J was trimmed by 4 bases and V by 0 bases; bases with no gene match: 6. The CDR3 length is 16 residues. In DNA form, the CDR3 reads TGCGCCAGCAGTGAGTCGACGGCAGGGGGATACAATGAGCAGTTCTTC. This gives the protein CASSESTAGGYNEQFF.

This rearrangement joins TRBV28 to TRBJ2-1, with TRBD2 matching over 10 bases. The CDR3 runs 15 residues. V lost 6 bases to trimming and J lost 6 bases; unmatched junction nucleotides: 8. Germline V gene data show CDR1 as MDHEN and CDR2 as SYDVKM. For the CDR3, the DNA is TGTGCCAGCAGACTACTTAGCGGGAGGTTCAATGAGCAGTTCTTC. Translating gives CASRLLSGRFNEQFF.

The chain couples TRBV10-2 to TRBJ2-5, with TRBD2 matching over 11 bases. This CDR3 spans 15 amino acids. V lost 7 bases, J lost 7 bases, and 11 bases stayed unmatched. CDR1 and CDR2 from the germline V gene are WSHSY and SAAADI. CDR3 loop: CASNSIAGGLGTQYF. In DNA form, the CDR3 reads TGCGCCAGCAATTCAATAGCGGGGGGGCTGGGGACCCAGTACTTC.

The chain carries TRBV18 and TRBJ1-3; possible D gene TRBD1, 6 bases. The V gene lost 5 bases and the J gene lost 4 bases, with 9 bases spanning the gap. The CDR3 sequence is 13 residues long. Germline V lookup: CDR1 KGHSH, CDR2 LQKENI. CDR3 DNA: TGTGCCAGCTCAAGACAGGAGGGAAACACCATATATTTT. This sequence encodes CASSRQEGNTIYF.

The chain uses TRBV9 and TRBJ2-3; 13 bases are shared with TRBD2. The V and J ends lost 2 bases and 1 base, in that order; junction bases with no gene match: 4. The CDR3 is 17 amino acids. CDR1 is SGDLS, CDR2 YYNGEE, per germline. In nucleotides, the CDR3 is TGTGCCAGCAGCGTGGGACTAGCGGGGAAGGGCACAGATACGCAGTATTTT. Translated, it gives CASSVGLAGKGTDTQYF.

This clone has a handful of counts. The rearrangement joins TRBV5-1 to TRBJ2-2, with D perhaps matching TRBD2 (6 bases). Deletions cut 5 bases from V and 2 bases from J, with 13 bases between. This CDR3 is built from 15 residues. The germline CDR1 and CDR2 sequences are SGHRS and YFSETQ. The CDR3 protein is CASRVARGNTGELFF. In DNA, the CDR3 is TGCGCCAGCAGGGTGGCGCGGGGAAACACCGGGGAGCTGTTTTTT.

V and J are TRBV7-9 and TRBJ1-6; 9 bases align to TRBD1. From germline, CDR1 is SEHNR and CDR2 FQNEAQ (reference sequence). Trimming at V came to 5 bases and at J to 8 bases, leaving 7 bases not matched to a gene. The CDR3 is 15 residues long. CDR3 nucleotides: TGTGCCAGCAGCACCGGACAGGGGAGGGATTCACCCCTCCACTTT. Translated, it gives CASSTGQGRDSPLHF.

This clone has only one observation. This CDR3 reads CASSVETSRSGNTIYF. The CDR3 region has the DNA TGTGCCAGCAGTGTAGAGACAAGCCGCTCTGGAAACACCATATATTTT. The J gene is TRBJ1-3, the V gene TRBV6-1; D not certain. The CDR3 is 16 residues long. V was shortened by 4 bases and J by 0 bases, with 13 bases between the two germline ends. The V gene's germline CDR1 is MNHNS and CDR2 SASEGT.

The chain combines TRBV5-6 with TRBJ1-1, with D possibly TRBD1 on 5 matching bases. This CDR3 is built from 16 residues. Between the trimmed V and J ends, which lost 0 bases and 0 bases, there was a span of 12 bases. Germline assignment: CDR1 SGHDT and CDR2 YYEEEE. The chain's CDR3 is CASSLDQGEVNTEAFF. The CDR3 region has the DNA TGTGCCAGCAGCTTGGATCAGGGCGAAGTGAACACTGAAGCTTTCTTT.

The chain joins TRBV5-1 to TRBJ1-3; 9 nucleotides agree with TRBD1. The germline gives CDR1 SGHRS, CDR2 YFSETQ. The CDR3 loop spans 17 amino acids. The V gene end was trimmed by 4 bases and the J gene end by 0 bases; junction bases not matched to a gene: 8. Here the CDR3 reads CASSIGQGRGSGNTIYF. CDR3 bases: TGCGCCAGCAGCATCGGACAGGGGAGAGGCTCTGGAAACACCATATATTTT.

This clone appeared once. This sequence joins TRBV25-1 and TRBJ1-2; D perhaps matches TRBD1 (6 bases). From germline, CDR1 is MGHDK and CDR2 SYGVNS. This CDR3 has 16 amino acids. Trimming pared 4 bases from V and 4 bases from J, leaving 19 bases between. DNA for the CDR3: TGTGCCAGCAGTGGGGGTTCCCGACAGGACGGCTATGGCTACACCTTC. Residues: CASSGGSRQDGYGYTF.

The chain couples TRBV7-9 to TRBJ2-2, with D tentatively TRBD2 (5 bases). Per germline, CDR1 SEHNR and CDR2 FQNEAQ (reference sequence). This CDR3 comprises 16 residues. Trimming removed 1 base at V and 4 bases at J, with 13 bases between. The DNA of the CDR3 is TGTGCCAGCAGCTTAGGAGGCGCGGGTCTCACCGGGGAGCTGTTTTTT. It encodes CASSLGGAGLTGELFF. Looking up the rest from reference TRBV7-9 and TRBJ2-2 gives the full variable domain: DTGVSQNPRHKITKRGQNVTFRCDPISEHNRLYWYRQTLGQGPEFLTYFQNEAQLEKSRLLSDRFSAERPKGSFSTLEIQRTEQGDSAMYLCASSLGGAGLTGELFFGEGSRLTVL.

This clone was seen just once. This chain joins TRBV19 and TRBJ2-1, with 11 positions matching TRBD1. Trimming took 6 bases from V and 7 from J; bases not matched to a gene: 8. Germline V gene data show CDR1 as LNHDA and CDR2 as SQIVND (reference sequence). CDR3 size: 15 residues. CDR3 DNA sequence: TGTGCCAGTAGCCCAGGGACAGGGGGAATAAATGAGCAGTTCTTC. Translated: CASSPGTGGINEQFF.

The chain couples TRBV7-2 to TRBJ1-4; no firm D call. CDR1 SGHTA and CDR2 FQGNSA come from the germline V gene. V was clipped by 2 bases and J by 6 bases, with 13 bases between them. The CDR3 length is 15 residues. This CDR3 is CASSLRRAVDEKLFF. CDR3 sequence (DNA): TGTGCCAGCAGCTTAAGGCGGGCGGTGGATGAAAAACTGTTTTTT.

This chain joins TRBV7-8 and TRBJ2-3, with TRBD2 matching over 11 bases. Germline CDR1 and CDR2: SGHVS and FQNEAQ. The CDR3 is 15 residues long. V lost 10 bases to trimming and J lost 1 base; unmatched junction nucleotides: 7. The CDR3 nucleotides read TGTGCCACCTCGACTAGCGGGATACGCACAGATACGCAGTATTTT. Residues: CATSTSGIRTDTQYF.

The chain employs TRBV6-6 and TRBJ2-3, with a tentative D call TRBD1 (6 bases). The germline V and J ends were trimmed by 2 bases and 4 bases, with 16 bases remaining between them. Germline V lookup: CDR1 MNHNY, CDR2 SVGAGI (reference sequence). This CDR3 has 16 residues. CDR3 in amino acids: CASSYKIRGSADTQYF. DNA for the CDR3: TGTGCCAGCAGTTACAAGATCAGGGGCTCTGCAGATACGCAGTATTTT.

The genes are TRBV7-9 and TRBJ1-5, with 10 positions matching TRBD1. The CDR3 has 16 residues. J gave up 3 bases and V 5 bases, and 7 bases lay outside the gene matches. Germline CDR1 and CDR2: SEHNR and FQNEAQ (reference sequence). CDR3 protein: CASSLGDRGPNQPQHF. CDR3 bases: TGTGCCAGCAGCCTAGGGGACAGGGGACCCAATCAGCCCCAGCATTTT.

This clone was observed a handful of times. This chain joins TRBV29-1 and TRBJ1-1, with 9 bases that match TRBD1. CDR1 SQVTM and CDR2 ANQGSEA come from the germline V gene. The ends lost 7 bases at V and 0 bases at J; junction bases unmatched: 6. The CDR3 is 14 residues long. The CDR3 nucleotides read TGCAGCGGGAAACAGGGGGCTATGAACACTGAAGCTTTCTTT. This sequence encodes CSGKQGAMNTEAFF.

This clone was seen once. In nucleotides, the CDR3 is TGTGCCAGCAGGACCCCACAGGGGGTTGGTCAGCCCCAGCATTTT. It encodes CASRTPQGVGQPQHF. The chain uses TRBV11-3 and TRBJ1-5, with 8 positions matching TRBD1. The CDR3 contains 15 residues. Germline values: CDR1 SGHNT, CDR2 YENEEA. V lost 6 bases to trimming and J lost 6 bases; unmatched junction nucleotides: 10. Complete variable domain (other parts from reference TRBV11-3 and TRBJ1-5): EAGVVQSPRYKIIEKKQPVAFWCNPISGHNTLYWYLQNLGQGPELLIRYENEEAVDDSQLPKDRFSAERLKGVDSTLKIQPAELGDSAVYLCASRTPQGVGQPQHFGDGTRLSIL.

The chain employs TRBV15 and TRBJ1-1; the D gene is possibly TRBD1 (5 bases). V was trimmed by 0 bases and J by 7 bases, leaving 15 bases between them. The CDR3 sequence is 15 residues long. Germline CDR1 and CDR2: LNHNV and YYDKDF (reference sequence). CDR3 residues: CATSRDMGRGSEAFF. The CDR3 DNA is TGTGCCACCAGCAGAGATATGGGACGGGGGAGTGAAGCTTTCTTT.

The chain combines TRBV7-9 with TRBJ2-6; D is uncertain. There are 12 residues in the CDR3. V lost 11 bases, J lost 0 bases, and 5 bases lay in between. Looked up from germline, CDR1 is SEHNR and CDR2 is FQNEAQ (reference sequence). The CDR3 spells CARGSGANVLTF. The DNA for the CDR3 is TGTGCCCGCGGCTCTGGGGCCAACGTCCTGACTTTC.

Only one count was recorded for this clone. V and J are TRBV30 and TRBJ1-1; D not certain. The germline V gene encodes CDR1 GTSNPN and CDR2 SVGIG (reference sequence). CDR3 size: 14 residues. Trimming shortened V by 0 bases and J by 1 base, and 9 bases separated the two germline ends. CDR3 sequence (DNA): TGTGCCTGGAGTGTATTTGGGAGGAACACTGAAGCTTTCTTT. Encoded protein: CAWSVFGRNTEAFF.

The chain links TRBV5-4 to TRBJ1-2; D not certain. This CDR3 is 14 amino acids long. CDR1 is SGHNT, CDR2 YYREEE, per germline (reference sequence). Trimming took 4 bases from V and 3 from J, leaving 13 bases between them. CDR3 sequence (DNA): TGTGCCAGCAGCCCGGTGTCTGGTGACTATGGCTACACCTTC. Protein sequence: CASSPVSGDYGYTF.

This chain uses TRBV28 with TRBJ2-7; D might be TRBD1 (5 bases). Germline loops: CDR1 MDHEN, CDR2 SYDVKM. Trimming pared 5 bases from V and 3 bases from J, leaving 17 bases between. The CDR3 loop spans 15 amino acids. CDR3 DNA: TGTGCCAGCAGTGCCCCAACAGGATTGAACTACGAGCAGTACTTC. Its protein is CASSAPTGLNYEQYF. The entire variable domain, with the rest obtained from reference TRBV28 and TRBJ2-7, is as follows: DVKVTQSSRYLVKRTGEKVFLECVQDMDHENMFWYRQDPGLGLRLIYFSYDVKMKEKGDIPEGYSVSREKKERFSLILESASTNQTSMYLCASSAPTGLNYEQYFGPGTRLTVT.

This chain uses TRBV11-2 with TRBJ2-7; TRBD1 agrees at 9 bases. This CDR3 spans 17 amino acids. V gave up 4 bases and J gave up 2 bases; unmatched junction bases: 12. From germline, CDR1 is SGHAT and CDR2 FQNNGV. The CDR3 here is CASSSPPGTGLAYEQYF. DNA of the CDR3: TGTGCCAGCAGCTCCCCCCCCGGGACAGGGTTGGCCTACGAGCAGTACTTC.

The chain employs TRBV7-3 and TRBJ2-1, with 9 bases matching TRBD1. The V segment lost 5 bases and the J segment 9 bases; nucleotides outside the gene matches: 11. Germline CDR1 and CDR2: SGHTA and FQGTGA. The CDR3 consists of 15 residues. CDR3 coding DNA: TGTGCCAGCAGCATCGCCGGGACAGGGATGGGTGAGCAGTTCTTC. Translation gives CASSIAGTGMGEQFF.

This chain links TRBV7-9 with TRBJ2-7; maybe TRBD2 (5 bases). Germline lookup yields CDR1 SEHNR and CDR2 FQNEAQ (reference sequence). V lost 8 bases and J lost 4, with 21 bases in between. The CDR3 extends over 15 amino acids. In DNA form, the CDR3 reads TGTGCCAGCGCCCCCGGGGAGTTAGTAGGGTACGAGCAGTACTTC. It specifies CASAPGELVGYEQYF.

This chain connects TRBV9 to TRBJ1-6, with D uncertain. Per the germline V gene, CDR1 is SGDLS and CDR2 is YYNGEE. CDR3 length: 15 amino acids. V was cut by 0 bases and J by 4 bases, with 8 bases left in between. For the CDR3, the DNA is TGTGCCAGCAGCGTAGAGGCGGAGTATAATTCACCCCTCCACTTT. Its translation is CASSVEAEYNSPLHF.

This chain connects TRBV19 to TRBJ1-5; D unclear. Germline CDR1 reads LNHDA; CDR2 reads SQIVND (reference sequence). The CDR3 extends over 15 amino acids. V gave up 2 bases and J gave up 0 bases, with 8 bases separating them. Here the CDR3 reads CASSISGDSNQPQHF. For the CDR3, the DNA is TGTGCCAGTAGTATATCCGGGGATAGCAATCAGCCCCAGCATTTT.

This sequence joins TRBV30 and TRBJ1-4; no clear D. The germline gives CDR1 GTSNPN, CDR2 SVGIG (reference sequence). The V end lost 2 bases, the J end lost 7 bases, and 8 bases lay between the germline ends. This CDR3 comprises 12 residues. CDR3 DNA: TGTGCCTGGAGTAGCCTGAGTGAAAAACTGTTTTTT. It encodes CAWSSLSEKLFF.

This clone was picked up one time. The chain joins TRBV27 to TRBJ1-2; TRBD1 aligns across 7 bases. V lost 8 bases to trimming and J lost 8 bases; unmatched junction nucleotides: 11. This CDR3 spans 13 amino acids. Germline lookup yields CDR1 MNHEY and CDR2 SMNVEV (reference sequence). The CDR3 loop is CASRPTGIQGYTF. DNA of the CDR3: TGTGCCAGCCGACCGACAGGGATACAGGGCTACACCTTC.